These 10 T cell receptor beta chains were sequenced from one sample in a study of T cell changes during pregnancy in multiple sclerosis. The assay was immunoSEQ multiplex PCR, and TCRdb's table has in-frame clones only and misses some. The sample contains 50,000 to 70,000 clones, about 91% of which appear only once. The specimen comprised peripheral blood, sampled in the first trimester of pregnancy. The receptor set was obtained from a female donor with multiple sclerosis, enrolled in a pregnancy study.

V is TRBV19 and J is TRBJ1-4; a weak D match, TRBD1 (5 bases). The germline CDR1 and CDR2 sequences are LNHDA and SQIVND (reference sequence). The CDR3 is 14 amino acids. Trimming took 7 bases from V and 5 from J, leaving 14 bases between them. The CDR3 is CASTRGSRNEKLFF. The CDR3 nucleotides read TGTGCCAGTACCCGGGGGAGCCGAAATGAAAAACTGTTTTTT.

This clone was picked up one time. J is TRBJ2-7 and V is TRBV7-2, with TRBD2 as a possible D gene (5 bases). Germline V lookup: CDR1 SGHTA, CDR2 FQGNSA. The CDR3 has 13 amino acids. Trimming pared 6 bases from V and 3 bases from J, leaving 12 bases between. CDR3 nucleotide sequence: TGTGCCAGCAGGGAACAAGGGAGCTACGAGCAGTACTTC. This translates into CASREQGSYEQYF.

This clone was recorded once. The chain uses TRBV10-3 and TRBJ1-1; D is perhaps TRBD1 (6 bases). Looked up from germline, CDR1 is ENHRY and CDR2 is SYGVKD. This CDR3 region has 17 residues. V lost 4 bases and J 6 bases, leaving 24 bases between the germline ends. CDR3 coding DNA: TGTGCCATCAGTGGCCCCCAGGGGACCATTTTCCGCTCTGAAGCTTTCTTT. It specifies CAISGPQGTIFRSEAFF.

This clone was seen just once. The CDR3 DNA is TGTGCCAGCAGCCCCTCGGGGGGCACAGATACGCAGTATTTT. Protein sequence: CASSPSGGTDTQYF. J is TRBJ2-3 and V is TRBV7-3; weak D call: TRBD2 (6 bases). Germline V lookup: CDR1 SGHTA, CDR2 FQGTGA. The CDR3 has 14 residues. Trimming took off 5 bases at V and 1 base at J, with 10 bases between the two ends.

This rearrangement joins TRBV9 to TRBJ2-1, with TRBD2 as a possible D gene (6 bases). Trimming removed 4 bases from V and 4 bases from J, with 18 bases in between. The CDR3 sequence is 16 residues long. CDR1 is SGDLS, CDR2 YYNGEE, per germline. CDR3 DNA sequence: TGTGCCAGCAGCTCCCGTAGCGGTGCCGCATACAATGAGCAGTTCTTC. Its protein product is CASSSRSGAAYNEQFF.

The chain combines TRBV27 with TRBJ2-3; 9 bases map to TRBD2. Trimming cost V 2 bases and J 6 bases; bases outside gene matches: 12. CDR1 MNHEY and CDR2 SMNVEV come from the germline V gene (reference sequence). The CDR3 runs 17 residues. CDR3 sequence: CASSLRPLGRGGDTQYF. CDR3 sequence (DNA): TGTGCCAGCAGTTTAAGGCCCCTTGGGCGGGGGGGCGATACGCAGTATTTT.

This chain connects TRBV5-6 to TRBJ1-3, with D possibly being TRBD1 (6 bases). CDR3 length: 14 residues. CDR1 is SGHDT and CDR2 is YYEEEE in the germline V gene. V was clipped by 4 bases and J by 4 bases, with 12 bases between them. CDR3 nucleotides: TGTGCCAGCAGCCCCAGGGGTCCGGGAAACACCATATATTTT. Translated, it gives CASSPRGPGNTIYF.

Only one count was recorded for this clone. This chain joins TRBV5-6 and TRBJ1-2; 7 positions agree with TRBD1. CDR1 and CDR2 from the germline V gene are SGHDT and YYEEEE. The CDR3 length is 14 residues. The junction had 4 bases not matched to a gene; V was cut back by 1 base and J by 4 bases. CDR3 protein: CASSLLGGSYGYTF. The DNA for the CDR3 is TGTGCCAGCAGCTTGTTAGGGGGCAGCTATGGCTACACCTTC.

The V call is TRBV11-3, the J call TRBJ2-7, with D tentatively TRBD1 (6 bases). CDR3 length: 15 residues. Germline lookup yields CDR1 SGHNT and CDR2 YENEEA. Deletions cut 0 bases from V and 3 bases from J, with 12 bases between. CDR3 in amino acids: CASSLEATGIYEQYF. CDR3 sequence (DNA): TGTGCCAGCAGCTTAGAAGCGACAGGCATCTACGAGCAGTACTTC.

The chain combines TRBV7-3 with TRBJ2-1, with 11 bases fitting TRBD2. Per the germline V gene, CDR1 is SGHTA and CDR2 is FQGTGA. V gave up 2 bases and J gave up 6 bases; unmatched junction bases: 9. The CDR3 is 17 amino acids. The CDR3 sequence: CASSLAVRLAGTNEQFF. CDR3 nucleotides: TGTGCCAGCAGCTTAGCCGTTCGACTAGCGGGAACCAATGAGCAGTTCTTC.